This TCR beta chain was found in a study of regulatory T cells in long-lasting Graves disease. Study-wide results and caveats: TCR diversity was lower in persistent Graves' patients than in newly diagnosed ones. A limited number of samples was an acknowledged limitation.

This clonotype was detected many times. Antigen specificity is unknown. Building the TCR beta libraries relied on iRepertoire HTBI primers, and CDR3 regions underwent Arm-PCR. A single record per CDR3 protein comes from TCRdb applying MiXCR to the multiplex PCR reads. Here the sample spans about 400,000 distinct CDR3 sequences, around a sixth being singletons. The time point was: newly diagnosed GD, antithyroid drugs for less than 3 months. PBMC RNA served as the TCR library source. Sample: peripheral blood mononuclear cells (PBMCs), taken at new diagnosis, from a patient treated with antithyroid drugs. This TCR was sampled from a female donor with Graves disease.

CDR3 sequence reads: CASSPPNRNEQFF. The CDR3 nucleotides are TGTGCCAGCAGCCCGCCGAATAGAAATGAGCAGTTCTTC. The chain has TRBV3-1 and TRBJ2-1; D not resolved. This CDR3 region has 13 residues. Trimming removed 4 bases at V and 7 bases at J, with 11 bases between. Germline CDR1 is LGHDT and CDR2 is YNNKEL (reference sequence).